A single T cell receptor beta chain is shown here with its context. The target of this receptor is not known. No per-base quality is available; no much larger clone lies one base away. These data belong to a study of cytomegalovirus exposure and HLA in healthy donors (TCRdb year 2017). In the study overall: An earlier analysis of about 560 of the donors reported around 280 Gb of sequence data and 100 million to 120 million unique TCR beta sequences obtained from about 170 million T cells. An early release that covered roughly 600 HLA-typed donors contained approximately 300 gigabases of sequencing data and tens of millions of unique TCR sequences. Of the roughly 400 genotyped donors, 65% to 90% fell in the genetic ancestry cluster associated with self-reported Caucasian donors. The study was designed to test whether signatures of past pathogen exposure could be identified by cataloging public T cell receptors. The study used immunosequencing to profile the T cell repertoires of under 700 subjects and linked those repertoires to cytomegalovirus serostatus. Besides the first cohort of under 700 subjects, a separate validation cohort made up of 120 different subjects was used. To predict cytomegalovirus infection status, the study brought together high-throughput TCR immunosequencing, statistical association of individual TCRs with disease status, and machine learning. In a later analysis, previously published TCR beta repertoires from 500 to 750 donors were re-analyzed and high-resolution HLA genotyping was added so that TCR occurrence patterns could be studied. Rather than drawing on any new phenotypic data, the later analysis identified candidate immune exposures from TCR beta sequences and the way those sequences occurred across donors. To decide whether each TCR beta V gene segment behaved as functional or pseudogenic, an earlier analysis of nearly 600 of the donors relied on high-throughput TCR beta sequencing. Donor age, sex, ethnicity and CMV serostatus were compiled alongside the repertoire data. Genome-wide SNP genotypes for about 60% of the roughly 700 donors were used in a later genetic analysis, which treated that subset as a discovery cohort. Every repertoire in the discovery cohort had been generated on one and the same sequencing platform. Both class I and class II loci were covered by HLA typing, at four-digit resolution. Typing coverage varied by locus: about 620-630 donors for A, B, C, DRB1 and DQB1; more than 500 for DQA1; over 600 for DPA1; about 450 for DPB1. Four to six DR-DQ haplotypes were handled as single units for association and clustering because linkage in the cohort was strong. On average, 235,054 unique TCR beta nucleotide sequences were sequenced per donor among about 400 genotyped donors of the cohort, with 15% to 20% of those sequences being non-productive. The paper's findings and limits, for the study overall: Because the 87-base-pair reads could not distinguish some IMGT-functional V segments, including TRBV6-2 and TRBV6-3, those segments were excluded. In vitro tests confirmed that a few of the cytomegalovirus-associated TCR beta chains recognize cytomegalovirus antigens. Because some donors lacked HLA typing at each locus, the association tests relied only on the typed subset. A group of highly shared sequence variants was considered likely to be a technical artifact of the sequencing pipeline. Several of the top co-occurrence clusters appeared to be linked to parvovirus B19, influenza, CMV and Epstein-Barr virus, according to a later analysis. A later analysis found that HLA-associated TCR beta chains were more clonally expanded and had lower generation probabilities than equally common non-associated chains. A later analysis associated approximately 17,000 TCR beta sequences with specific HLA alleles at a false discovery rate of 0.05. The only immune exposure information available for the cohort was CMV serostatus. The study listed around 160 TCR beta chains as associated with cytomegalovirus. A further reported finding was that TCR beta sequences accurately predicted the HLA-A and HLA-B alleles for most subjects in the first cohort. According to a later genetic analysis, donors in an Asian-associated ancestry cluster had fewer N-insertions in productive TCRs than the approximately 630-donor mean. Correlated functional status among segregating V segments might reflect linkage disequilibrium, but an unknown experimental factor could not be ruled out. When HLA alleles, especially DR and DQ, strongly co-occurred, attributing TCR associations to individual alleles was difficult. In a later genetic analysis, a missense DCLRE1C variant was associated with V-gene and J-gene trimming of TCR beta chains, and the association was replicated in an independent cohort. The earlier analysis of 587 of the donors excluded around 17 rarely observed V segments, including chromosome 9 orphons, because counts were too low. According to a later analysis, most CMV-associated TCR beta chains appeared to be HLA-restricted, and the HLA associations seemed to be driven largely by CMV exposure. According to a later analysis, TCR association rates differed among HLA loci, with DRB1 alleles showing the most associated TCRs and HLA-C alleles showing the fewest. Across donors, most TCR sequences were observed very rarely, whereas some public TCRs were present in many individuals. The authors suggested that the approach could potentially be extended to other disease states and immunological phenotypes. Only TCR beta chains were sequenced in this cohort, and the absence of alpha or paired-chain data limited detectable features. The presence/absence analyses assumed that sequencing depth was roughly uniform across donors, and that assumption may not be true. The classifier was reported to diagnose cytomegalovirus status with high specificity and sensitivity in both the original and validation cohorts. In an earlier analysis of several hundred of the donors, most TCR beta V segments were observed in productive rearrangements about 90% or about 30% of the time, broadly matching IMGT annotations.

V loses 8 bases, J loses 6 bases, and the germline ends lie 11 bases apart. The CDR3, from cysteine to phenylalanine, totals 13 residues. Only the CDR3 part of the read is kept: 39 bases, read in frame from the first base. Via the germline V gene, CDR1 is SGHDN and CDR2 FVKESK. Library method: the immunoSEQ multiplex PCR assay. For the multiplex PCR, a mixture combining 60 forward primers for TCR Vbeta segments and 13 reverse primers for TCR Jbeta segments was used. The CDR3 region of rearranged TCR beta genes was amplified from genomic DNA with a multiplex PCR assay. On the Illumina HiSeq System, the amplified TCR beta libraries were sequenced as 87-base-pair reads. Under the source paper's analysis protocol: A later analysis counted about 80 million unique TCR beta chains across the 500 to 850 repertoires, and 9 million to 14 million of these chains were shared by at least two donors. A nearest-neighbor algorithm error-corrected the raw reads and collapsed the reads into unique sequences, merging closely related sequences to remove PCR and sequencing errors. To assign V, D and J gene segments, CDR3 sequences were aligned to IMGT reference sequences. For a sequence to be retained, a match of at least six nucleotides was required to both a V gene segment and a J gene segment. A rearrangement was called productive if the CDR3 had no stop codons and remained in frame with V and J, and every other rearrangement was called non-productive. Following IMGT convention, CDR3 was defined as the stretch from the second conserved V-encoded cysteine to the conserved J-encoded phenylalanine. Sequences without an unambiguous match to a single V gene segment were excluded from the earlier analysis of about 600 of the donors. An earlier analysis of about 600 of the donors called V segments functional above 56.7% productive rearrangements and segregating when the between-donor standard deviation exceeded 5%. A statistical classification framework was built to diagnose cytomegalovirus status from the catalog of TCR beta chain sequences. In a later analysis, V and J genes were assigned by comparing TCR nucleotide sequences against IMGT/GENE-DB human TR gene sequences. In a later analysis, CDR3 sequences and most-parsimonious VDJ recombination scenarios were assigned using the TCRdist pipeline. A later analysis defined each TCR beta chain by its CDR3 amino acid sequence plus V-gene family, and excluded reads lacking a unique V-gene family. To address suspected cross-contamination and a sequencing artifact, a later analysis removed some 620 highly shared, low-generation-probability nucleotide sequences. For each public chain, a later analysis derived a clonal expansion index from normalized ranks of inferred template counts within each repertoire. In a later analysis, generation probabilities were computed with a VDJ recombination model fitted to out-of-frame rearrangements, and the resulting probabilities were checked against IGoR. Hypergeometric tests were used in a later analysis to score TCR-TCR, TCR-HLA and TCR-CMV co-occurrence, with a repertoire-size bias correction applied to the TCR pairs. False discovery rates were estimated in a later analysis by permuting HLA or CMV assignments 20 times. A later analysis grouped co-occurring TCRs with DBSCAN, adding TCRdist sequence similarity when clustering within HLA-allele-positive subsets. Repertoires with fewer than 30,000 or more than 120,000 public chains, plus five repertoires with anomalous nucleotide sharing, were excluded from co-occurrence clustering. Drawn from immuneACCESS, this table holds only the in-frame rearrangements with V and J called that TCRdb kept. Clones are partly lost; checked studies trace under half to an unresolved V gene and leave the rest unexplained. The V and J calls and clone size are taken from that table; D and trimming were inferred from the DNA. The sample table holds about 130,000 clones, of which about three quarters were seen once. The top ten hold around 1.8% of the sample.

The cohort consisted of 666 healthy bone marrow donors. At the time of sampling, every cohort member was nominally healthy, though immune exposures that went unrecorded were likely present. The donor tested CMV seronegative and was one of the 352 seronegative cohort members. A peripheral blood sample was collected from each donor, and TCR beta sequencing was performed on peripheral blood mononuclear cells. Genomic DNA was extracted from the blood cell samples with the Qiagen DNeasy Blood Extraction Kit. The sample taken for sequencing was PBMCs. This receptor was taken from a man aged 45-65 years in good health and CMV-seronegative. The chain joins TRBV14 to TRBJ1-6, with a tentative D gene TRBD1 over 5 matching bases. The DNA is as follows: TGTGCCAGCCGGGGGAATAGTAATTCACCCCTCCACTTT. Translated, this is CASRGNSNSPLHF.